A selection of T cell receptor beta chains follows, all from one sample in a study of PD-1 blockade in classical Hodgkin lymphoma. This table comes from immunoSEQ multiplex PCR, and its TCRdb copy is limited to in-frame clones, with some not included. In the table there are under 45,000 clones, 69% of which are singletons. The material was peripheral blood mononuclear cells (PBMCs), obtained before the fourth cycle of nivolumab. These receptors were collected from a human donor with classical Hodgkin lymphoma. Both conserved end residues are part of each CDR3. The D gene is left open where the match is weak. Expanded clones get a size class; other rows say once, few or many, or leave the size out.

CDR3 DNA: TGTGCCACCAGAGAACAGGGGGTTCGGGTGAACACTGAAGCTTTCTTT; CDR3 protein: CATREQGVRVNTEAFF; V gene: TRBV15; D gene: TRBD1; J gene: TRBJ1-1; clone size: NA
CDR3 DNA: TGCGCCAGCAGTGAAGCGGTCTCCTACGAGCAGTACTTC; CDR3 protein: CASSEAVSYEQYF; V gene: TRBV10-2; D gene: NA; J gene: TRBJ2-7; clone size: once
CDR3 DNA: TGTGCCAGCAGTGAGGAGACCGGGGAGCTGTTTTTT; CDR3 protein: CASSEETGELFF; V gene: TRBV28; D gene: NA; J gene: TRBJ2-2; clone size: NA
CDR3 DNA: TGTGCCAGCAGCTTAGAGGGGGCGAACACTGAAGCTTTCTTT; CDR3 protein: CASSLEGANTEAFF; V gene: TRBV11-3; D gene: NA; J gene: TRBJ1-1; clone size: NA
CDR3 DNA: TGTGCCAGCAGCTCACTCTTAGGGAGGGAGGGCGTCCTGACTTTC; CDR3 protein: CASSSLLGREGVLTF; V gene: TRBV7-2; D gene: TRBD2; J gene: TRBJ2-6; clone size: NA
CDR3 DNA: TGTGCCAGCAAGATGGCCTTAACAGGGAATCAGCCCCAGCATTTT; CDR3 protein: CASKMALTGNQPQHF; V gene: TRBV2; D gene: NA; J gene: TRBJ1-5; clone size: NA
CDR3 DNA: TGTGCCAGCTCGACCTGGGGGAACGATGAAGCTTTCTTT; CDR3 protein: CASSTWGNDEAFF; V gene: TRBV7-9; D gene: NA; J gene: TRBJ1-1; clone size: medium-sized
CDR3 DNA: TGTGCCAGCCTAACATTTGACGGATCCTACGAGCAGCACTTC; CDR3 protein: CASLTFDGSYEQHF; V gene: TRBV2; D gene: NA; J gene: TRBJ2-7; clone size: NA
CDR3 DNA: TGCAGCGTGGCTACGAGCGGGGGTGTAGAGACCCAGTACTTC; CDR3 protein: CSVATSGGVETQYF; V gene: TRBV29-1; D gene: TRBD2; J gene: TRBJ2-5; clone size: NA
CDR3 DNA: TGTGCCAGAAGCCTGGGGCCCTACTCCTATAATTCACCCCTCCACTTT; CDR3 protein: CARSLGPYSYNSPLHF; V gene: TRBV5-3; D gene: NA; J gene: TRBJ1-6; clone size: NA
CDR3 DNA: TGTGCCAGTAGGGGGTGGAACAGGAACTATGGCTACACCTTC; CDR3 protein: CASRGWNRNYGYTF; V gene: TRBV19; D gene: NA; J gene: TRBJ1-2; clone size: NA
CDR3 DNA: TGTGCCAGCAGTTTGGACAGGGAGGGCACAGATACGCAGTATTTT; CDR3 protein: CASSLDREGTDTQYF; V gene: TRBV2; D gene: TRBD1; J gene: TRBJ2-3; clone size: few
CDR3 DNA: TGTGCCAGCAGGACAGGGGTTGGCCAGCCCCAGCATTTT; CDR3 protein: CASRTGVGQPQHF; V gene: TRBV6-5; D gene: TRBD1; J gene: TRBJ1-5; clone size: NA
CDR3 DNA: TGTGCCAGTAGTACCCGACAGGGGTTAACAACTAATGAAAAACTGTTTTTT; CDR3 protein: CASSTRQGLTTNEKLFF; V gene: TRBV19; D gene: TRBD1; J gene: TRBJ1-4; clone size: NA
CDR3 DNA: TGTGCCAGCAGCTCAGGTGGGGCTGACACAGATACGCAGTATTTT; CDR3 protein: CASSSGGADTDTQYF; V gene: TRBV9; D gene: NA; J gene: TRBJ2-3; clone size: NA
CDR3 DNA: TGTGCCAGCAGCTTGATAAACAATGAGCAGTTCTTC; CDR3 protein: CASSLINNEQFF; V gene: TRBV7-2; D gene: NA; J gene: TRBJ2-1; clone size: NA
CDR3 DNA: TGTGCCAGCAGCCCGAACTACGGACAGATCTCTGGAAACACCATATATTTT; CDR3 protein: CASSPNYGQISGNTIYF; V gene: TRBV11-2; D gene: NA; J gene: TRBJ1-3; clone size: NA
CDR3 DNA: TGTGCCAGCAAACCTGACAACGAAAAGGACACCATATATTTT; CDR3 protein: CASKPDNEKDTIYF; V gene: TRBV25-1; D gene: NA; J gene: TRBJ1-3; clone size: NA
CDR3 DNA: TGTGCCAGCACCACAAACATAAACACCATATATTTT; CDR3 protein: CASTTNINTIYF; V gene: TRBV28; D gene: NA; J gene: TRBJ1-3; clone size: few
CDR3 DNA: TGTGCCAGCAGCTTAGGAGGGTCCTCACCCCTCCACTTT; CDR3 protein: CASSLGGSSPLHF; V gene: TRBV7-9; D gene: NA; J gene: TRBJ1-6; clone size: NA
CDR3 DNA: TGTGCCTGGAGTGGCGGGGTGAGCTACGAGCAGTACTTC; CDR3 protein: CAWSGGVSYEQYF; V gene: TRBV30; D gene: NA; J gene: TRBJ2-7; clone size: few
CDR3 DNA: TGTGCCAGCACCATACGACCAGGCAATCAGCCCCAGCATTTT; CDR3 protein: CASTIRPGNQPQHF; V gene: TRBV5-4; D gene: NA; J gene: TRBJ1-5; clone size: NA
CDR3 DNA: TGTGCCAGCAGCGAGGGAGGGGGTTACGAGCAGTACTTC; CDR3 protein: CASSEGGGYEQYF; V gene: TRBV9; D gene: NA; J gene: TRBJ2-7; clone size: few
CDR3 DNA: TGCGCCAGCAGCATGGGCCTAGCGGGGATTACTAGCACAGATACGCAGTATTTT; CDR3 protein: CASSMGLAGITSTDTQYF; V gene: TRBV4-3; D gene: TRBD2; J gene: TRBJ2-3; clone size: few
CDR3 DNA: TGTGCCAGCAGCTTAGGGTTAGGGAGTGAGCAGTTCTTC; CDR3 protein: CASSLGLGSEQFF; V gene: TRBV11-3; D gene: NA; J gene: TRBJ2-1; clone size: NA
CDR3 DNA: TGTGCCAGCGAAGATGACCCGACAGGGGCCCGAGGAGAGACCCAGTACTTC; CDR3 protein: CASEDDPTGARGETQYF; V gene: TRBV2; D gene: TRBD1; J gene: TRBJ2-5; clone size: once
CDR3 DNA: TGTGCCATTGACAGGGGGAACGAGCAGTACTTC; CDR3 protein: CAIDRGNEQYF; V gene: TRBV10-3; D gene: TRBD1; J gene: TRBJ2-7; clone size: NA
CDR3 DNA: TGCGCCAGCAGCCAAGAATGGGGGGCCGAGCAGTACTTC; CDR3 protein: CASSQEWGAEQYF; V gene: TRBV4-1; D gene: NA; J gene: TRBJ2-7; clone size: NA
CDR3 DNA: TGTGCCAGCAGCCAAGAAGAGGGGGGCGAGCAGTACTTC; CDR3 protein: CASSQEEGGEQYF; V gene: TRBV4-2; D gene: NA; J gene: TRBJ2-7; clone size: once
CDR3 DNA: TGCGCCAGCAGCTTAGTCGGGGGGGTTACACCCACAGATACGCAGTATTTT; CDR3 protein: CASSLVGGVTPTDTQYF; V gene: TRBV5-1; D gene: TRBD2; J gene: TRBJ2-3; clone size: few
CDR3 DNA: TGTGCCAGCCGCGACACAGAATTTTCTGGAAACACCATATATTTT; CDR3 protein: CASRDTEFSGNTIYF; V gene: TRBV11-2; D gene: NA; J gene: TRBJ1-3; clone size: few
CDR3 DNA: TGTGCCAGCACGGGTTTCAACTACGAGCAGTACTTC; CDR3 protein: CASTGFNYEQYF; V gene: TRBV11-1; D gene: NA; J gene: TRBJ2-7; clone size: NA
CDR3 DNA: TGTGCCAGCAGCGCCGGGGAGACCCAGTACTTC; CDR3 protein: CASSAGETQYF; V gene: TRBV9; D gene: NA; J gene: TRBJ2-5; clone size: few
CDR3 DNA: TGTGCCAGCAGCCATCGTCAAGGCCGGGGCCTCTTCTACAATGAGCAGTTCTTC; CDR3 protein: CASSHRQGRGLFYNEQFF; V gene: TRBV4-2; D gene: NA; J gene: TRBJ2-1; clone size: NA
CDR3 DNA: TGTGCCAGCAGCCCAAGGACAGGGAGTAATTCTGAAGCTTTCTTT; CDR3 protein: CASSPRTGSNSEAFF; V gene: TRBV4-2; D gene: TRBD1; J gene: TRBJ1-1; clone size: NA
CDR3 DNA: TGTGCCTGGAGTCTAAGGGATAATCAGCCCCAGCATTTT; CDR3 protein: CAWSLRDNQPQHF; V gene: TRBV30; D gene: NA; J gene: TRBJ1-5; clone size: NA
CDR3 DNA: TGTGCCAGCAGCTTGGGGACAGGGAGTCGTGAAAAACTGTTTTTT; CDR3 protein: CASSLGTGSREKLFF; V gene: TRBV5-5; D gene: TRBD1; J gene: TRBJ1-4; clone size: NA
CDR3 DNA: TGTGCCAGCTCACTGATCCGGGACAGGGACTACGAGCAGTACTTC; CDR3 protein: CASSLIRDRDYEQYF; V gene: TRBV18; D gene: TRBD1; J gene: TRBJ2-7; clone size: NA
CDR3 DNA: TGTGCCAGCAGTGCGGACAGGGTCTATGGCTACACCTTC; CDR3 protein: CASSADRVYGYTF; V gene: TRBV7-9; D gene: TRBD1; J gene: TRBJ1-2; clone size: NA
CDR3 DNA: TGTGCCTCTGTGACAGGGGCCTACGAGCAGTACTTC; CDR3 protein: CASVTGAYEQYF; V gene: TRBV2; D gene: TRBD1; J gene: TRBJ2-7; clone size: NA
CDR3 DNA: TGTGCCAGCAGCTTAGCAGAGTCTGAAGCTTTCTTT; CDR3 protein: CASSLAESEAFF; V gene: TRBV7-8; D gene: NA; J gene: TRBJ1-1; clone size: NA
CDR3 DNA: TGTGCCAGCAGCTTATTTAGTCGGGGAGCCTATGGCTACACCTTC; CDR3 protein: CASSLFSRGAYGYTF; V gene: TRBV11-2; D gene: NA; J gene: TRBJ1-2; clone size: once
CDR3 DNA: TGTGCCAGCAGCCCCGGACTAGCGGGGGGAGAGCAGTACTTC; CDR3 protein: CASSPGLAGGEQYF; V gene: TRBV4-2; D gene: TRBD2; J gene: TRBJ2-7; clone size: NA